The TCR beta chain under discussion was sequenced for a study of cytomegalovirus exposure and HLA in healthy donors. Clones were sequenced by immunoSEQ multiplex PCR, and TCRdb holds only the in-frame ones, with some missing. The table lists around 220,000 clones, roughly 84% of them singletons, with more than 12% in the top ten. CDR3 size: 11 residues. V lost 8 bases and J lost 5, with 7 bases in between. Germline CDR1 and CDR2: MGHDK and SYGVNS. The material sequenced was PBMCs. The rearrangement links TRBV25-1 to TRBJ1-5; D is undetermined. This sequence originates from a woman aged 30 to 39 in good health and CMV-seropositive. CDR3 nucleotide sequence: TGTGCCAGCGGAGCGGATCAGCCCCAGCATTTT. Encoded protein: CASGADQPQHF.